Below are 10 T cell receptor beta chains sequenced from a single sample in a study of shared clonotypes between healthy human individuals. Assay used: immunoSEQ multiplex PCR; TCRdb lists only in-frame clones, some missing. Of approximately 640,000 clones detected, about three quarters appear once; the ten largest clones hold approximately 1.8%. The sequenced sample consisted of memory CD4+ T cells sorted from blood. Described subset: CD45RA-negative fraction. All receptors derive from a woman aged 25 to 39 in good health.

This clone was seen a handful of times. This chain joins TRBV5-6 and TRBJ1-5; TRBD1 agrees at 7 bases. CDR1 and CDR2 (germline): SGHDT, YYEEEE. With 0 bases clipped from V and 1 base from J, the junction kept 4 bases outside the gene matches. The CDR3 covers 16 residues. In DNA form, the CDR3 reads TGTGCCAGCAGCTTGGGGAAGGGACAGAGCAATCAGCCCCAGCATTTT. Amino acid sequence: CASSLGKGQSNQPQHF.

This clone was detected once. This chain uses TRBV30 with TRBJ2-7, with 8 bases fitting TRBD1. The CDR3 contains 12 residues. With V trimmed by 3 bases and J by 3 bases, 1 base remained unmatched. Germline loops: CDR1 GTSNPN, CDR2 SVGIG (reference sequence). This CDR3 reads CAWSGTGYEQYF. Here the CDR3 DNA reads TGTGCCTGGAGCGGGACAGGCTACGAGCAGTACTTC. The variable domain in full, completed from reference TRBV30 and TRBJ2-7, reads SQTIHQWPATLVQPVGSPLSLECTVEGTSNPNLYWYRQAAGRGLQLLFYSVGIGQISSEVPQNLSASRPQDRQFILSSKKLLLSDSGFYLCAWSGTGYEQYFGPGTRLTVT.

The V call is TRBV11-2, the J call TRBJ2-7; TRBD1 agrees at 9 bases. This CDR3 has 15 residues. V was clipped by 6 bases and J by 4 bases; unmatched bases: 10. Germline V lookup: CDR1 SGHAT, CDR2 FQNNGV. In nucleotides, the CDR3 is TGTGCCAGCAGTCCAACAGGGGGCGCGTTATACGAGCAGTACTTC. Protein product: CASSPTGGALYEQYF.

The CDR3 sequence is CASSPFFRVNTEAFF. The CDR3, as DNA: TGTGCCAGCAGTCCATTCTTCAGGGTGAACACTGAAGCTTTCTTT. The chain recombines TRBV28 with TRBJ1-1, with D possibly being TRBD1 (5 bases). The CDR3 runs 15 residues. Deletions cut 5 bases from V and 0 bases from J, with 13 bases between. Germline V gene sequence: CDR1 MDHEN, CDR2 SYDVKM.

As to this clone: The sample contains more than one DNA sequence encoding this CDR3. The J gene is TRBJ1-3, the V gene TRBV28; no firm D call. Trimming took 6 bases from V and 0 from J, leaving 3 bases between them. Germline V gives CDR1 MDHEN, CDR2 SYDVKM. The CDR3 spans 12 residues. The CDR3 DNA sequence: TGTGCCAGCAGCACCTCTGGAAACACCATATATTTT. This translates into CASSTSGNTIYF. Full variable domain (outside the CDR3, taken from reference TRBV28 and TRBJ1-3): DVKVTQSSRYLVKRTGEKVFLECVQDMDHENMFWYRQDPGLGLRLIYFSYDVKMKEKGDIPEGYSVSREKKERFSLILESASTNQTSMYLCASSTSGNTIYFGEGSWLTVV.

V is TRBV11-2 and J is TRBJ1-3; D remains unclear. The CDR3 contains 15 residues. The germline CDR1 and CDR2 sequences are SGHAT and FQNNGV. V lost 5 bases and J lost 0, with 11 bases in between. The CDR3 DNA follows: TGTGCCAGCAGCCCACGTGGGAGCTCTGGAAACACCATATATTTT. Amino acid sequence: CASSPRGSSGNTIYF.

This clone has a single count. The chain's CDR3 is CASSGPGTAQYF. The CDR3 DNA sequence: TGTGCCAGCAGTGGCCCCGGGACAGCTCAGTACTTC. The rearrangement links TRBV6-5 to TRBJ2-7; 7 bases line up with TRBD1. The germline V gene encodes CDR1 MNHEY and CDR2 SVGAGI. V lost 5 bases and J lost 10; bases outside the gene matches: 8. This CDR3 has 12 residues.

A few counts support this clone. The rearrangement links TRBV5-1 to TRBJ2-5; TRBD2 aligns across 13 bases. From germline, CDR1 is SGHRS and CDR2 YFSETQ. The V and J ends lost 4 bases and 5 bases, in that order; junction bases with no gene match: 5. The CDR3 covers 15 residues. CDR3 region: CASSTGLAGAETQYF. The CDR3 DNA reads TGCGCCAGCAGCACCGGACTAGCGGGAGCGGAGACCCAGTACTTC.

A few counts support this clone. This chain uses TRBV21-1 with TRBJ2-7; the D call TRBD2 from the table was never checked on the DNA. TRBV21-1 constitutes a pseudogene. The CDR3 consists of 16 residues. As DNA, the CDR3 is TGTGCCAGCAGCATATTGTCCGGGAGGGCCAGGTACGAGCAGTACTTC. Protein: CASSILSGRARYEQYF.

V usage is TRBV27 and J usage is TRBJ2-1; 13 nucleotides match TRBD2. V gave up 5 bases and J gave up 4 bases; unmatched junction bases: 5. Germline lookup yields CDR1 MNHEY and CDR2 SMNVEV (reference sequence). The CDR3 contains 16 residues. CDR3 bases: TGTGCCAGCAGTCGACTAGCGGGAGGAGGGTACAATGAGCAGTTCTTC. This codes for CASSRLAGGGYNEQFF.